A selection of T cell receptor beta chains follows, all from one sample in a study of Graves' ophthalmopathy and Graves' hyperthyroidism. TCRdb re-called the multiplex PCR reads through MiXCR, storing one row per CDR3 protein. The data show roughly 400,000 distinct CDR3 sequences, less than 20% seen once. Sequenced: peripheral blood. These receptors were taken from a woman under 30 with stable Graves' hyperthyroidism. Both conserved end residues are part of each CDR3. A D gene is named only where the DNA matches it firmly. Clone size appears in some rows only: once, few, many, or a class for an expanded clone.

d_gene	v_gene	abundance	j_gene	CDR3nt	CDR3aa
TRBD1	TRBV11-2	many	TRBJ1-3	TGTGCCAGCAGACGACCGGGACAGGGGTACGGAAACACCATATATTTT	CASRRPGQGYGNTIYF
-	TRBV20-1	many	TRBJ2-6	TGCAGTGCTAGAGATGGAGGGCACTTAAACAACCCTGGGGCCAACGTCCTGACTTTC	CSARDGGHLNNPGANVLTF
-	TRBV19	many	TRBJ2-5	TGTGCCAGTAGCGAACAGGGAAACCAAGAGACCCAGTACTTC	CASSEQGNQETQYF
TRBD2	TRBV6-1	many	TRBJ2-2	TGTGCCAGCAGCGCTAGCGGGGGGATGAACACCGGGGAGCTGTTTTTT	CASSASGGMNTGELFF
TRBD2	TRBV24-1	many	TRBJ2-2	TGTGCCACCAGTTCGACCGGGACTAGCGGGGATCGCGGGGAGCTGTTTTTT	CATSSTGTSGDRGELFF
-	TRBV20-1	many	TRBJ1-2	TGCAGTGCCAACATCCAACCTGGCTACACCTTC	CSANIQPGYTF
-	TRBV4-1	few	TRBJ2-7	TGCGCCAGCAGCCACGGGCCCGGGAACGAGCAGTACTTC	CASSHGPGNEQYF
-	TRBV12-3/TRBV12-4	many	TRBJ1-1	TGTGCCAGCAGTTTAGGGTCCCCAAAAGTTGGGGGTGAAGCTTTCTTT	CASSLGSPKVGGEAFF
-	TRBV12-3/TRBV12-4	many	TRBJ1-5	TGTGCCAGCATCCGGGACGGGAATCAGCCCCAGCATTTT	CASIRDGNQPQHF
TRBD1	TRBV9	many	TRBJ1-5	TGTGCCAGCAGCGTGGACAGGGATTATCAGCCCCAGCATTTT	CASSVDRDYQPQHF
-	TRBV20-1	many	TRBJ1-6	TGCAGTGCTAGACCCGGTCGGTATCTCCCCCTCCACTTT	CSARPGRYLPLHF
TRBD1	TRBV24-1	many	TRBJ2-2	TGCGCGGCCGGGACAGGGAACACCGGGGAGCTGTTTTTT	CAAGTGNTGELFF
-	TRBV6-1	many	TRBJ1-5	TGTGCCAGCAGTGAAAGAGCGGGTCTCAATCAGCCCCAGCATTTT	CASSERAGLNQPQHF
-	TRBV20-1	few	TRBJ2-4	TGCAGTGCTAGGACCCCCGGAGAGGCCAAAAACATTCAGTACTTC	CSARTPGEAKNIQYF
-	TRBV12-3/TRBV12-4	many	TRBJ1-6	TGTGCCAGCAGTTTGAGAGTCTCACCCCTCCACTTT	CASSLRVSPLHF
-	TRBV18	-	TRBJ1-1	TGTGCCAGCTCACCCACCGCCCGGGACAATGAAGCTTTCTTT	CASSPTARDNEAFF
-	TRBV24-1	many	TRBJ1-5	TGTGCCACCAGTGGGATCGGTAGCAATCAGCCCCAGCATTTT	CATSGIGSNQPQHF
TRBD1	TRBV6-2/TRBV6-3	many	TRBJ2-5	TGTGCCAGCAGTTACCCCCCCAGGGGGCTCGAGACCCAGTACTTC	CASSYPPRGLETQYF
-	TRBV6-1	-	TRBJ1-6	TGTGCCAGCAATAGCCCGGGACGGAATTCACCCCTCCACTTT	CASNSPGRNSPLHF
TRBD1	TRBV6-1	few	TRBJ1-5	TGTGCCAGCAGGGAGACAGGGTCCGATCAGCCCCAGCATTTT	CASRETGSDQPQHF
-	TRBV4-1	many	TRBJ2-7	TGCGCCAGCAGCCAAACCTCGGGTTCCTTCTACGAGCAGTACTTC	CASSQTSGSFYEQYF
-	TRBV12-3/TRBV12-4	many	TRBJ1-5	TGTGCCAGCACCTTAGGGGTTTACAATCAGCCCCAGCATTTT	CASTLGVYNQPQHF
-	TRBV2	few	TRBJ2-7	TGTGCCAGCAGTGCAACGACCTTATGGAGGGGCTACGAGCAGTACTTC	CASSATTLWRGYEQYF
-	TRBV6-1	many	TRBJ2-4	TGTGCCAGCAGTCCAGGGGCGGACATTCAGTACTTC	CASSPGADIQYF
-	TRBV11-3	few	TRBJ2-2	TGTGCCAGCAGCTGGTCGAACACCGGGAAGCTGTTTTTT	CASSWSNTGKLFF
TRBD1	TRBV28	many	TRBJ2-7	TGTGCCAGCAGTTTACAGGGGGATCCATCCTACGAGCAGTACTTC	CASSLQGDPSYEQYF
-	TRBV7-8	-	TRBJ1-3	TGTGCCAGCAGCTTAGGGGGGGTTGTGAGTGGAAACACCATATATTTT	CASSLGGVVSGNTIYF
-	TRBV19	many	TRBJ1-1	TGTGCCAGTAGTCAGGAGCAGGGTGGCACTGAAGCTTTCTTT	CASSQEQGGTEAFF
-	TRBV10-3	many	TRBJ1-3	TGTGCCATCCGCATCGGGTCTGGAAACACCATATATTTT	CAIRIGSGNTIYF
-	TRBV6-2/TRBV6-3	many	TRBJ1-1	TGTGCCAGCAGTTACCCCCGGGGGGGGAACACTGAAGCTTTCTTT	CASSYPRGGNTEAFF
-	TRBV5-1	many	TRBJ2-7	TGCGCCAGCAGCTTGCAAACTCCAAACGAGCAGTACTTC	CASSLQTPNEQYF
TRBD1	TRBV5-4	many	TRBJ1-2	TGTGCCAGCAGCTGGTCCGGGACAGGGGTCTATGGCTACACCTTC	CASSWSGTGVYGYTF
-	TRBV6-5	many	TRBJ1-1	TGTGCCAGCAGTTACCCGGGGACGGCGTTGAACACTGAAGCTTTCTTT	CASSYPGTALNTEAFF
-	TRBV29-1	few	TRBJ2-7	TGCAGCGTTCACACGGATTCGGCCGAGCAGTACTTC	CSVHTDSAEQYF
TRBD2	TRBV12-3/TRBV12-4	many	TRBJ2-2	TGTGCCAGCAGTTTGACTAGCGTCACCGGGGAGCTGTTTTTT	CASSLTSVTGELFF
TRBD1	TRBV20-1	many	TRBJ1-1	TGCAGTGCTAGTACAGGGGATGCGAAGAACACTGAAGCTTTCTTT	CSASTGDAKNTEAFF
-	TRBV5-1	many	TRBJ2-7	TGCGCCAGCAGCTTGGCTACCGGGACACCCACCTCCCTTTACGAGCAGTACTTC	CASSLATGTPTSLYEQYF
-	TRBV5-4	-	TRBJ2-2	TGTGCCAGCAGCTTGATTAGCGCCGGGGAGCTGTTTTTT	CASSLISAGELFF
TRBD1	TRBV6-1	-	TRBJ2-2	TGTGCCAGCAGTACGGGACAGGGCGCGCCCGGGGAGCTGTTTTTT	CASSTGQGAPGELFF
-	TRBV20-1	many	TRBJ1-2	TGCAGTGCTAGAAGGACAGACCTGTTTAACTATGGCTACACCTTC	CSARRTDLFNYGYTF
-	TRBV2	many	TRBJ2-5	TGTGCTACGTCGTCCCGGGGGGCAGAGACCCAGTACTTC	CATSSRGAETQYF
TRBD1	TRBV10-1	-	TRBJ1-1	TGCGCCAGCAGCCCTCGACAGGGGGCCGTTGAAACTGAAGCTTTCTTT	CASSPRQGAVETEAFF
-	TRBV7-2	many	TRBJ2-7	TGTGCCAGCAGGGAGGGAAGGGTGGACGAGCAGTACTTC	CASREGRVDEQYF
-	TRBV6-5	many	TRBJ1-2	TGTGCCAGCAGAGTATATTCCGACTATGGCTACACCTTC	CASRVYSDYGYTF
-	TRBV5-5	-	TRBJ1-2	TGTGCCAGCAGCTTGGTTCAGTCCGGGAAAAACTATGGCTACACCTTC	CASSLVQSGKNYGYTF
-	TRBV20-1	many	TRBJ1-1	TGCAGTCCAACGTCCGAGGTCCGGAGGACTGAAGCTTTCTTT	CSPTSEVRRTEAFF
-	TRBV28	many	TRBJ2-7	TGTGCCAGCACCACAACACGGGTCTACGAGCAGTACTTC	CASTTTRVYEQYF
TRBD1	TRBV6-2/TRBV6-3	many	TRBJ1-2	TGTGCCAGCAGCCGCGACAGGGCCAATGGCTACACCTTC	CASSRDRANGYTF
-	TRBV11-2	-	TRBJ1-1	TGTGCCAGCAGCTTTGTGGGATTTCGGGCTTTCTTT	CASSFVGFRAFF
-	TRBV6-2/TRBV6-3	many	TRBJ2-5	TGTGCCAGCAGTTTCATACAGGGCAACCCGACTGAAGAGACCCAGTACTTC	CASSFIQGNPTEETQYF
-	TRBV11-2	-	TRBJ1-5	TGTGCCAGCAGCTTAATAGGGGGGGCTGGCAATCAGCCCCAGCATTTT	CASSLIGGAGNQPQHF
-	TRBV20-1	many	TRBJ1-5	TGCAGTGCTAAGGTTGGCCCGGGCAATCAGCCCCAGCATTTT	CSAKVGPGNQPQHF
-	TRBV7-3	-	TRBJ1-2	TGTGCCAGCAGCCCTATAGGGGGGCAGAACTATGGCTACACCTTC	CASSPIGGQNYGYTF
-	TRBV14	many	TRBJ2-7	TGTGCCAGCAGCCAAGTCCAGGACTACGAGCAGTACTTC	CASSQVQDYEQYF
-	TRBV7-2	-	TRBJ1-2	TGTGCCAGCAGCTTAGGGGCAGGGGCGCGTGGCTACACCTTC	CASSLGAGARGYTF
-	TRBV24-1	few	TRBJ2-1	TGTGCCACCAGGGGAGGGGGGGGGAAGGATGAGCAGTTCTTC	CATRGGGGKDEQFF
TRBD2	TRBV12-3/TRBV12-4	many	TRBJ2-5	TGTGCCAGCAGTTCTAGCGGGGGGCTGTACCAAGAGACCCAGTACTTC	CASSSSGGLYQETQYF
-	TRBV19	many	TRBJ1-1	TGTGCCAGTAGTATATGGGCACAGAACACTGAAGCTTTCTTT	CASSIWAQNTEAFF